This T cell receptor beta chain is drawn from a study of T cell responses to AZD1222 COVID-19 vaccine. Overall study results and limits: Reportedly, nearly half the spike-specific TCRs target unmutated variant regions. Compared with day 0, the breadth and depth of the Spike-specific TCR repertoire rose significantly after two doses of AZD1222. Seropositive status at baseline applied to only 6 or 7 AZD1222 recipients.

Concerning this clone: Antigen unknown.

The CDR3 loop spans 12 amino acids. Trimming left V 5 bases short and J 7 bases short, with 11 bases between. Germline CDR1 reads MNHEY; CDR2 reads SVGAGI. This table comes from immunoSEQ multiplex PCR, and its TCRdb copy is limited to in-frame clones, with some not included. The profile shows around 110,000 clones, roughly 90% of them singletons. The sample here was peripheral blood, taken 28 days after the second AZD1222 dose. This chain joins TRBV6-5 and TRBJ1-2; TRBD1 might be the D (5 bases). This clonotype originated in an adult who received the AZD1222 COVID-19 vaccine. CDR3 in amino acids: CASSREQVGYTF. In DNA, the CDR3 is TGTGCCAGCAGTCGAGAACAGGTTGGCTACACCTTC.